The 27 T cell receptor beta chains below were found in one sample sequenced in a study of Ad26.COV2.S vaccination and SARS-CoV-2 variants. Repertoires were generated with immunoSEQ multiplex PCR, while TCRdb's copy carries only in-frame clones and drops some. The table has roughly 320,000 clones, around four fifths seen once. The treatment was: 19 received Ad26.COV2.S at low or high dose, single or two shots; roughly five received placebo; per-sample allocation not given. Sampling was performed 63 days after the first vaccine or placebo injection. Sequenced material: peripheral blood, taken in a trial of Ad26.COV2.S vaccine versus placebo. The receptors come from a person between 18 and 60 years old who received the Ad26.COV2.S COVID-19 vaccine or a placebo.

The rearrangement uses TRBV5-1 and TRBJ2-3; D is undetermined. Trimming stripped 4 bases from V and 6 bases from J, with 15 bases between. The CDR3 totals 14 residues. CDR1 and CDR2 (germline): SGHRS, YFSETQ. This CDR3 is CASSPDSPRDTQYF. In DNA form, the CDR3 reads TGCGCCAGCAGCCCCGATAGCCCCCGTGATACGCAGTATTTT.

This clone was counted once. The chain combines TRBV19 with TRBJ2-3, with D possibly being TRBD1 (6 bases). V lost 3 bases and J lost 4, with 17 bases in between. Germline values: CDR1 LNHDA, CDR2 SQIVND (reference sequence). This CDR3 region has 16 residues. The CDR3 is CASSIRGQSVADTQYF. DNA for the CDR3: TGTGCCAGTAGTATCCGAGGACAGTCAGTCGCAGATACGCAGTATTTT.

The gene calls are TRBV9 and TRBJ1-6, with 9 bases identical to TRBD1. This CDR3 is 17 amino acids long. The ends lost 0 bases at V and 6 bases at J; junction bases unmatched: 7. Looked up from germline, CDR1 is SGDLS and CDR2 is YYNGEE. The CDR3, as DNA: TGTGCCAGCAGCGTAGACCACAGGGGGCTGGGTAATTCACCCCTCCACTTT. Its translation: CASSVDHRGLGNSPLHF.

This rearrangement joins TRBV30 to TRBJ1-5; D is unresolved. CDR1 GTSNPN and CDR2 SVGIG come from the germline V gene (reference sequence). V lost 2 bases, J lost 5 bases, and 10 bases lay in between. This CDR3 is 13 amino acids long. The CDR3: CAWSSEGYQPQHF. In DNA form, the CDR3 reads TGTGCCTGGAGTAGTGAAGGGTATCAGCCCCAGCATTTT.

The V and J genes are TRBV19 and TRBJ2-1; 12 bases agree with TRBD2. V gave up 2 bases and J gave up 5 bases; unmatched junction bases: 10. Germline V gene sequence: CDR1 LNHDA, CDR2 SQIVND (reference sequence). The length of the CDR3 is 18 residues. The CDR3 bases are TGTGCCAGTAGTATAAGGAGGCTAGCGGGGGGGCCGGACAATGAGCAGTTCTTC. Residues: CASSIRRLAGGPDNEQFF.

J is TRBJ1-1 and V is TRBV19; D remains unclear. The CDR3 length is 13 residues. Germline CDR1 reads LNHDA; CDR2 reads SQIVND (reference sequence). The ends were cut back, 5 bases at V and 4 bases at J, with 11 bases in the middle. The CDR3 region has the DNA TGTGCCAGTAGTCCAACACGGGGCACTGAAGCTTTCTTT. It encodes CASSPTRGTEAFF.

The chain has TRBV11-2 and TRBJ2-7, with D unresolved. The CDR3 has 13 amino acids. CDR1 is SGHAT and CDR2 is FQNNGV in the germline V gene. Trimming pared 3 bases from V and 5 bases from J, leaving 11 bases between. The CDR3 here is CASSFVARNEQYF. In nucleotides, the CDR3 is TGTGCCAGCAGCTTCGTGGCTAGGAACGAGCAGTACTTC.

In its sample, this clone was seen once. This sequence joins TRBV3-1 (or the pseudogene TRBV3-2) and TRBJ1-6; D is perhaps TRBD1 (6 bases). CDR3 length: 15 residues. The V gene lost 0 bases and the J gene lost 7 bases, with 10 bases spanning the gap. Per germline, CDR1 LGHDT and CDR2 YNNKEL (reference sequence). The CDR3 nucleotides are TGTGCCAGCAGCCAAGAGACGCAGGGGAATTCACCCCTCCACTTT. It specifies CASSQETQGNSPLHF.

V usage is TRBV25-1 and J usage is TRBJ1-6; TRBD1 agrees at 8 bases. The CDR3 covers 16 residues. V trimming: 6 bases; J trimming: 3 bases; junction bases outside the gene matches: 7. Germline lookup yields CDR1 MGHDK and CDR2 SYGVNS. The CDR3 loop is CASSEGQAIYNSPLHF. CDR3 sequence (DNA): TGTGCCAGCAGCGAGGGACAGGCGATCTATAATTCACCCCTCCACTTT.

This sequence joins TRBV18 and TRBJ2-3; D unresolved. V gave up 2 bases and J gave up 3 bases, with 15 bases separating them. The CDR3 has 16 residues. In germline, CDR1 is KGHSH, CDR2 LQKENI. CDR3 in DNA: TGTGCCAGCTCACCAGTTGGACGTCAGTCTACAGATACGCAGTATTTT. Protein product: CASSPVGRQSTDTQYF.

In nucleotides, the CDR3 is TGTGCCAGCAGCCCGTCTAGCGGGGGGGGCACAGATACGCAGTATTTT. It yields the protein CASSPSSGGGTDTQYF. J is TRBJ2-3 and V is TRBV7-9; TRBD2 matches at 12 bases. The J segment lost 1 base and the V segment lost 5 bases, leaving 4 bases of the junction unmatched. The V gene's germline CDR1 is SEHNR and CDR2 FQNEAQ (reference sequence). This CDR3 is 16 amino acids long.

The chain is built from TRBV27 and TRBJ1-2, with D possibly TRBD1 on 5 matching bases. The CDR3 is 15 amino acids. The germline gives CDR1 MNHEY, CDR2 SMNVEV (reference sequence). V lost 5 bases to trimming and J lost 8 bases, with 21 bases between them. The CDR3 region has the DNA TGTGCCAGCAGTGTCCTCCCCGCGACGGGGACCGGCTACACCTTC. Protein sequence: CASSVLPATGTGYTF.

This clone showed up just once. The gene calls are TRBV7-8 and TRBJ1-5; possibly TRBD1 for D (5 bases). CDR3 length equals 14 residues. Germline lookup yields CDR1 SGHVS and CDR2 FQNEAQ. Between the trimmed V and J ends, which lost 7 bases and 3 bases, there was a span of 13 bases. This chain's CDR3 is CASTRGTANQPQHF. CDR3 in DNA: TGTGCCAGCACCCGAGGGACCGCCAATCAGCCCCAGCATTTT.

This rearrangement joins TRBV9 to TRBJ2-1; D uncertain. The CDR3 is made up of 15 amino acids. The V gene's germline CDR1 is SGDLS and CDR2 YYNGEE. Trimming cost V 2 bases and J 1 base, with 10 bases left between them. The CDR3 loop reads CASSVRVESYNEQFF. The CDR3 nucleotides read TGTGCCAGCAGCGTTCGGGTCGAGTCCTACAATGAGCAGTTCTTC.

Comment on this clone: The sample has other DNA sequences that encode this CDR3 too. This CDR3 is CASSLDNYGYTF. In DNA, the CDR3 is TGCGCCAGCAGCTTAGACAACTATGGCTACACCTTC. The J gene is TRBJ1-2, the V gene TRBV5-1; D gene uncertain. Germline V gene sequence: CDR1 SGHRS, CDR2 YFSETQ. V was clipped by 2 bases and J by 2 bases, with 4 bases between them. This CDR3 spans 12 amino acids.

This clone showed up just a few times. The CDR3 DNA reads TGTGCCAGCAGTTCCCTCGCTAGCGGGGGGGCTGGGGGAGCCAAAAACATTCAGTACTTC. This sequence encodes CASSSLASGGAGGAKNIQYF. V is TRBV28 and J is TRBJ2-4; 12 bases map to TRBD2. The CDR3 runs to 20 residues. Germline V gene lookup returns CDR1 MDHEN and CDR2 SYDVKM. V gave up 4 bases and J gave up 0 bases; unmatched junction bases: 13.

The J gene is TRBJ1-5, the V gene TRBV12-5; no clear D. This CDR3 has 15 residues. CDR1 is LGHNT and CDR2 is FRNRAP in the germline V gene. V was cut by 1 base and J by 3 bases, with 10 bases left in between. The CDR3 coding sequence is TGTGCTAGTGGTTTGGGGACGGTTCACAATCAGCCCCAGCATTTT. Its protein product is CASGLGTVHNQPQHF.

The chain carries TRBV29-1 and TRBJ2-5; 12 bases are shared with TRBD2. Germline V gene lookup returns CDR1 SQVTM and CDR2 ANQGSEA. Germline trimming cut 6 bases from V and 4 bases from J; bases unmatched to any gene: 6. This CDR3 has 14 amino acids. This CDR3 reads CSVAPTSGGETQYF. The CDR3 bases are TGCAGCGTGGCCCCGACTAGCGGGGGAGAGACCCAGTACTTC.

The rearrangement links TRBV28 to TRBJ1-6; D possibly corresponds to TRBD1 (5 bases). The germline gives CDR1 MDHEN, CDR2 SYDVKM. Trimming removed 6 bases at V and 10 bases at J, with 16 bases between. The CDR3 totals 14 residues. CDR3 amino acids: CASRLRDGNSPLHF. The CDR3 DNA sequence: TGTGCCAGCAGGCTCCGGGACGGGAACTCACCCCTCCACTTT.

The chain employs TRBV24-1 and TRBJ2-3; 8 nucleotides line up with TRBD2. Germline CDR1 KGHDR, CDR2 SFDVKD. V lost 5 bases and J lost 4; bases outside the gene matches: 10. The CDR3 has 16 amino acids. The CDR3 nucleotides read TGTGCCACCAGTGCCAAACTAGCGGTCACCCCAGATACGCAGTATTTT. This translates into CATSAKLAVTPDTQYF.

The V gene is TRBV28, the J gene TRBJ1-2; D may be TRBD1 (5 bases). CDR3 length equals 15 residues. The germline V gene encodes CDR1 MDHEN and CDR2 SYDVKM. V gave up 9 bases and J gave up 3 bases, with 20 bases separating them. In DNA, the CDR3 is TGTGCCAGTCAAACTGGGGCTCCGGGAGACTATGGCTACACCTTC. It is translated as CASQTGAPGDYGYTF.

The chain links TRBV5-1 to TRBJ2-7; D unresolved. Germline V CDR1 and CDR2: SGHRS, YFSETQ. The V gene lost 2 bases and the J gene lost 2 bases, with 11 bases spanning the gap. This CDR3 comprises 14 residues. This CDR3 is CASSFAPITYEQYF. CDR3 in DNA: TGCGCCAGCAGCTTCGCCCCAATTACCTACGAGCAGTACTTC.

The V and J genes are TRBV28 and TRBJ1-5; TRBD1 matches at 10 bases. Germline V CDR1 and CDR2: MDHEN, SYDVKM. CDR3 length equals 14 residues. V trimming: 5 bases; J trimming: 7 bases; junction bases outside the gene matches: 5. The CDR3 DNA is TGTGCCAGCAGTCTACCGGACAGGGGGCAGCCCCAGCATTTT. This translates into CASSLPDRGQPQHF.

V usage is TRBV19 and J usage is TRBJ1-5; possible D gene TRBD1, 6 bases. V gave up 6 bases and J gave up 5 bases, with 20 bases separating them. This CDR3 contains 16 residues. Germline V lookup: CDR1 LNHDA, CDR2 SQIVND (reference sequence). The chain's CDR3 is CASRRPQGRRHQPQHF. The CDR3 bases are TGTGCCAGTAGACGACCTCAGGGGAGGAGGCATCAGCCCCAGCATTTT.

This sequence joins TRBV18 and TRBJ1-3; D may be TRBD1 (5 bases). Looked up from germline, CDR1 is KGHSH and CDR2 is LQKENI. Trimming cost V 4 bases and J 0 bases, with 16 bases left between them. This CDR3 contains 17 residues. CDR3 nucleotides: TGTGCCAGCTCACGTTGGGGGGAACTGAGCTCTGGAAACACCATATATTTT. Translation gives CASSRWGELSSGNTIYF.

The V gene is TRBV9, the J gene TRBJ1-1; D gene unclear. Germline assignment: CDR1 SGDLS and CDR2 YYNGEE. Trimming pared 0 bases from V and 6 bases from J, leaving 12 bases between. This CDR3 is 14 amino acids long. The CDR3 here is CASSVVAGVPEAFF. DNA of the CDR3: TGTGCCAGCAGCGTAGTGGCCGGGGTCCCTGAAGCTTTCTTT.

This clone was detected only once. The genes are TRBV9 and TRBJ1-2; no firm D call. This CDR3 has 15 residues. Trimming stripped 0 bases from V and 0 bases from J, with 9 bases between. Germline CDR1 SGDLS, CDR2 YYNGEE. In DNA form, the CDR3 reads TGTGCCAGCAGCGTAGCCGGGTCACCTAACTATGGCTACACCTTC. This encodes CASSVAGSPNYGYTF.